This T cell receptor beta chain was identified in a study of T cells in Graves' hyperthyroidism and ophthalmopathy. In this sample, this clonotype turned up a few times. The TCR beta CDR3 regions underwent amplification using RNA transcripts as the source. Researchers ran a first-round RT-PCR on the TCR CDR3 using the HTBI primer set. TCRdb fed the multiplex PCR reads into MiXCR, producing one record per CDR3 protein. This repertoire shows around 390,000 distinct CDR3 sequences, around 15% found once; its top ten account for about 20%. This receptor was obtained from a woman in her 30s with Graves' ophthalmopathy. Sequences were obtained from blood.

In DNA, the CDR3 is TGTGCCAGCAGCGGCGATCCGGGACGGATGAACACTGAAGCTTTCTTT. Translating it yields CASSGDPGRMNTEAFF. V and J are TRBV9 and TRBJ1-1; D might be TRBD1 (5 bases). CDR3 length: 16 amino acids. CDR1 is SGDLS, CDR2 YYNGEE, per germline. Trimming stripped 3 bases from V and 0 bases from J, with 15 bases between.